These T cell receptor beta chains were read from a single sample in a study of cytomegalovirus exposure and HLA in healthy donors. TCRdb's table, derived via immunoSEQ multiplex PCR, lists solely in-frame clones and lacks some. In the table there are around 110,000 clones, roughly 80% of which are singletons. Sample: PBMCs. Receptors originate from a man aged 55 to 70 in good health and CMV-seronegative. CDR3s include the opening cysteine and the closing phenylalanine or tryptophan. D genes are given only for firm matches. The size field is filled for only some rows; it gives once, few, many or a size class.

abundance | j_gene | v_gene | d_gene | CDR3aa | CDR3nt
NA | TRBJ1-5 | TRBV19 | TRBD1 | CASRGWGTGRLGNQPQHF | TGTGCCAGTAGAGGATGGGGGACAGGGAGGTTAGGAAATCAGCCCCAGCATTTT
NA | TRBJ2-1 | TRBV9 | TRBD1 | CASSAQGASYNEQFF | TGTGCCAGCAGCGCTCAGGGGGCTTCCTACAATGAGCAGTTCTTC
NA | TRBJ2-5 | TRBV5-1 | TRBD1 | CASSWGTGSETQYF | TGCGCCAGCAGCTGGGGGACAGGGTCGGAGACCCAGTACTTC
once | TRBJ2-6 | TRBV2 | NA | CASSYRELNSGANVLTF | TGTGCCAGCAGCTACCGGGAGCTTAACTCTGGGGCCAACGTCCTGACTTTC
NA | TRBJ1-5 | TRBV2 | NA | CASKYGDQPQHF | TGTGCCAGCAAGTACGGAGATCAGCCCCAGCATTTT
NA | TRBJ2-5 | TRBV9 | TRBD2 | CASSTPGGLETQYF | TGTGCCAGCAGCACACCGGGGGGACTGGAGACCCAGTACTTC
NA | TRBJ1-4 | TRBV7-9 | TRBD1 | CASSLIGQGKLFF | TGTGCCAGCAGCTTAATAGGACAGGGAAAACTGTTTTTT
once | TRBJ1-1 | TRBV2 | TRBD1 | CASNTQGAVDTEAFF | TGTGCCAGCAACACACAGGGGGCGGTTGACACTGAAGCTTTCTTT
few | TRBJ2-3 | TRBV6-5 | TRBD2 | CASSSHSGGRADTQYF | TGTGCCAGCAGTTCCCATAGCGGGGGGCGCGCGGATACGCAGTATTTT
NA | TRBJ1-1 | TRBV29-1 | TRBD1 | CSGRQGNTEAFF | TGCAGCGGCAGACAGGGAAACACTGAAGCTTTCTTT
NA | TRBJ2-2 | TRBV5-4 | TRBD1 | CASSLGTGGTGELFF | TGTGCCAGCAGCTTAGGGACAGGGGGGACCGGGGAGCTGTTTTTT
NA | TRBJ2-2 | TRBV6-5 | TRBD1 | CASGSRDRGPGELFF | TGTGCCAGCGGATCCCGGGACAGGGGTCCCGGGGAGCTGTTTTTT
NA | TRBJ1-5 | TRBV7-9 | TRBD1 | CASSDRGSNQPQHF | TGTGCCAGCAGCGACAGGGGTAGCAATCAGCCCCAGCATTTT
NA | TRBJ2-5 | TRBV5-1 | NA | CASSFGFGIGETQYF | TGCGCCAGCAGCTTCGGGTTCGGGATTGGGGAGACCCAGTACTTC
NA | TRBJ2-4 | TRBV5-8 | TRBD1 | CASRPSGQLAKNIQYF | TGTGCCAGCAGGCCATCGGGACAGCTAGCCAAAAACATTCAGTACTTC
few | TRBJ2-4 | TRBV6-6 | TRBD2 | CASSETSGDTIQYF | TGTGCCAGCAGTGAGACTAGCGGGGATACTATTCAGTACTTC
NA | TRBJ2-7 | TRBV7-9 | NA | CASVKGGQTYEQYF | TGTGCCAGCGTAAAAGGAGGACAGACCTACGAGCAGTACTTC